This T cell receptor (beta chain) was retrieved from a study of molecular identifiers for immune sequencing clone quantification. Study-wide results and limits: A single cell's spiked Jurkat TCR RNA was reportedly detectable among more than 950,000 naive cells. Under 1% of molecules in naive cells, but over 99% of effector molecules, belonged to clones above 20 RNA copies. Molecules of identical TCR sharing a barcode could underestimate highly expanded clone sizes.

From germline, CDR1 is MDHEN and CDR2 SYDVKM. The CDR3 extends over 17 amino acids. The V and J ends lost 3 bases and 0 bases respectively, with 15 bases between them. In its sample, this clonotype was seen a few times. Its antigen is still unknown. Libraries of bulk TCR were made by previously described methods (with listed TCR primers). TCRdb reprocessed the PCR reads via MiXCR and lists one record per CDR3 protein. The table has under 650,000 distinct CDR3 sequences, approximately 20% seen once; the top ten hold around 0.86%. The chain recombines TRBV28 with TRBJ2-1; maybe TRBD2 (6 bases). Input material: naive CD8+ T cells from blood, with Jurkat cell RNA spiked in. This sample's subset: FACS-sorted CD8+CD4-CCR7+CD45RA+ naive T cells. The TCR comes from a human donor in good health. Some libraries in this study had Jurkat cell RNA spiked in. CDR3: CASSFRRGRSSYNEQFF. Written as DNA, the CDR3 is TGTGCCAGCAGTTTTCGGAGGGGACGGAGCTCCTACAATGAGCAGTTCTTC.